Detailed here is one T cell receptor (beta chain). This CDR3 comprises 14 residues. The data belong to a study of blood T cell repertoires in COVID-19. Looking at the study overall: Material from acute and convalescent COVID-19 was sourced from the United States, Italy and Spain. T cells, B-cell-depleted T cells, or PBMCs supplied cDNA or gDNA.

In the study's own analysis: How many nucleated cells were present was estimated from reference gene primer amplification. The protocol was immunoSEQ multiplex PCR, while the TCRdb copy is restricted to in-frame clones and leaves out a portion. V, J and clone size are taken as reported in that table, and D and trimming were inferred from the DNA itself. The repertoire holds 20,000 to 25,000 clones, with roughly nine tenths as singletons. The sample consisted of peripheral blood. This clonotype originated in a human donor with active COVID-19. The donor label of this sample is uncertain. The chain recombines TRBV21-1 with TRBJ2-3; whether TRBD2, the table's D call, matches the DNA was not checked. TRBV21-1 is noted as a pseudogene. CDR3 loop: CASSKLENTDTQYF. The CDR3 DNA reads TGTGCCAGCAGCAAACTAGAGAATACAGATACGCAGTATTTT.